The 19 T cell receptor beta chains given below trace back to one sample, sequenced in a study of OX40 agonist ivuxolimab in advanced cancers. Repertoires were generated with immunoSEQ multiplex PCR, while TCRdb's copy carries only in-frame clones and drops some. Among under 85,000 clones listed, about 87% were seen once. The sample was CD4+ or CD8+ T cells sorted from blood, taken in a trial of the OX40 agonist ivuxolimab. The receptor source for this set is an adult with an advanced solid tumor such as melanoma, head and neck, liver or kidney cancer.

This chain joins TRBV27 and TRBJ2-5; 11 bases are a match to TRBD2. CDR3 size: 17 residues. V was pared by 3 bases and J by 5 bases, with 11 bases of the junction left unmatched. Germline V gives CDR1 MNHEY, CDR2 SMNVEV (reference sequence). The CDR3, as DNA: TGTGCCAGCAGTTTCAGTGGTATACTAGCGGGAGTGGAGACCCAGTACTTC. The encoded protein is CASSFSGILAGVETQYF.

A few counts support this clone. The CDR3 DNA sequence: TGTGCCAGCAGCCGCTATGGCTACACCTTC. Residues: CASSRYGYTF. V gene TRBV28 combines with J gene TRBJ1-2, with D unresolved. The V gene lost 6 bases and the J gene lost 4 bases, with 3 bases spanning the gap. The CDR3 runs to 10 residues. Germline CDR1 reads MDHEN; CDR2 reads SYDVKM.

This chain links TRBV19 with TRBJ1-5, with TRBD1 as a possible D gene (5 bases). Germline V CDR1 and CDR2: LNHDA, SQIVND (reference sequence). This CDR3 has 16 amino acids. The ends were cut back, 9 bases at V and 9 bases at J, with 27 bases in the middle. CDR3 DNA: TGTGCCAGCCAACAAAGGCGTACGGGGGAGCGGGGGCCCCAGCATTTT. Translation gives CASQQRRTGERGPQHF. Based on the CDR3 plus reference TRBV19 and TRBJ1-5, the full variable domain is DGGITQSPKYLFRKEGQNVTLSCEQNLNHDAMYWYRQDPGQGLRLIYYSQIVNDFQKGDIAEGYSVSREKKESFPLTVTSAQKNPTAFYLCASQQRRTGERGPQHFGDGTRLSIL.

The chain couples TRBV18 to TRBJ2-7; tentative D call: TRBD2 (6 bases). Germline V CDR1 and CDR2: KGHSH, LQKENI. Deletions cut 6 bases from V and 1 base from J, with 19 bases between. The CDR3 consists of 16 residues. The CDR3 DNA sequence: TGTGCCAGCTCCCCAATCCCCGGGAGATCGTCCTACGAGCAGTACTTC. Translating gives CASSPIPGRSSYEQYF. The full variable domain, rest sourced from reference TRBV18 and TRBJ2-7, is NAGVMQNPRHLVRRRGQEARLRCSPMKGHSHVYWYRQLPEEGLKFMVYLQKENIIDESGMPKERFSAEFPKEGPSILRIQQVVRGDSAAYFCASSPIPGRSSYEQYFGPGTRLTVT.

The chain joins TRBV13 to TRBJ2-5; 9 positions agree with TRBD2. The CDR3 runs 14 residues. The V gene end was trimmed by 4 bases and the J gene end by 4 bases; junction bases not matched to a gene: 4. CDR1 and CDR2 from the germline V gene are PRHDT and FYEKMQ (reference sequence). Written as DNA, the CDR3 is TGTGCCAGCAGCTCCTGGACTAGCGCAGAGACCCAGTACTTC. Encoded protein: CASSSWTSAETQYF.

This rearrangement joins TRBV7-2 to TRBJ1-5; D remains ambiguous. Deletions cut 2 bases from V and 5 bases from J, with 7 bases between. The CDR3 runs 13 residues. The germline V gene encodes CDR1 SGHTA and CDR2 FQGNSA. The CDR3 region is CASSLSVDQPQHF. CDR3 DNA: TGTGCCAGCAGCTTAAGTGTGGATCAGCCCCAGCATTTT.

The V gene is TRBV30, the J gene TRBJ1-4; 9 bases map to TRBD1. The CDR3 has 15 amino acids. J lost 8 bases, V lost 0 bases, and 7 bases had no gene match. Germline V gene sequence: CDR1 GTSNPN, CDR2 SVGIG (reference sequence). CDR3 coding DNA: TGTGCCTGGAGTGTTGGGACAGGGTTGGGCGAAAAACTGTTTTTT. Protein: CAWSVGTGLGEKLFF. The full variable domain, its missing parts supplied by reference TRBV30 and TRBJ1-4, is SQTIHQWPATLVQPVGSPLSLECTVEGTSNPNLYWYRQAAGRGLQLLFYSVGIGQISSEVPQNLSASRPQDRQFILSSKKLLLSDSGFYLCAWSVGTGLGEKLFFGSGTQLSVL.

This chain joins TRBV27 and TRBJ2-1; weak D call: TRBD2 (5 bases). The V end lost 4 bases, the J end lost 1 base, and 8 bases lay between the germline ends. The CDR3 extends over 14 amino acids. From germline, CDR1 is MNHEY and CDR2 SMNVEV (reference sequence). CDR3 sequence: CASSYKRSYNEQFF. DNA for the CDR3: TGTGCCAGCAGTTACAAGCGGTCCTACAATGAGCAGTTCTTC.

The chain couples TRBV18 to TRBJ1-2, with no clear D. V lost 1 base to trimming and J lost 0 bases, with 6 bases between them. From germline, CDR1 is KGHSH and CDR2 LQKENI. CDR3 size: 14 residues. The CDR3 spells CASSPQGANYGYTF. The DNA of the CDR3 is TGTGCCAGCTCACCACAGGGAGCTAACTATGGCTACACCTTC.

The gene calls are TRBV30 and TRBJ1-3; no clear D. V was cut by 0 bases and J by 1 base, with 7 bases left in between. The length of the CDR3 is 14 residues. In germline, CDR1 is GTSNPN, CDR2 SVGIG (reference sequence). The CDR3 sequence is CAWSVNLSGNTIYF. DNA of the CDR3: TGTGCCTGGAGTGTTAATTTGTCTGGAAACACCATATATTTT.

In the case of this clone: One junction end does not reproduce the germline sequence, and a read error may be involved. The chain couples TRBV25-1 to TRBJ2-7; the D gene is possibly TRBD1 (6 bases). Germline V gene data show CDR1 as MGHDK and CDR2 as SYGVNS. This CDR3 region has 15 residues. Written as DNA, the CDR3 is TGTGCCAGCAGTGATTACCAGGGGAGCTCCTCCGAGCAGTACTTC. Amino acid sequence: CASSDYQGSSSEQYF.

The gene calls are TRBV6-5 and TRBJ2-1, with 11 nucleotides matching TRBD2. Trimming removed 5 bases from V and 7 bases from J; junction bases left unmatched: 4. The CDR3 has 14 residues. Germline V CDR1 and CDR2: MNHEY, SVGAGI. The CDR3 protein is CASSRLAGPNEQFF. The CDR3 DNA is TGTGCCAGCAGTCGACTAGCGGGACCGAATGAGCAGTTCTTC.

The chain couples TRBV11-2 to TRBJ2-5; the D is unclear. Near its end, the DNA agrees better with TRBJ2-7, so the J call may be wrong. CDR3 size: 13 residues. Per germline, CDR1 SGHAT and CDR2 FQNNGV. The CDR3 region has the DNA TGTGCCAGCAGCTTAGGACTTACCTACGAGCAGTACTTC. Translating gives CASSLGLTYEQYF.

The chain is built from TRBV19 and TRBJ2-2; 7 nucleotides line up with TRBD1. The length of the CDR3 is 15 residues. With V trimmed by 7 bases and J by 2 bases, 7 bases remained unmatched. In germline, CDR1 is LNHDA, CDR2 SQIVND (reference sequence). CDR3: CASNFRDRNTGELFF. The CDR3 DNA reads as TGTGCCAGTAATTTTCGGGACAGAAACACCGGGGAGCTGTTTTTT.

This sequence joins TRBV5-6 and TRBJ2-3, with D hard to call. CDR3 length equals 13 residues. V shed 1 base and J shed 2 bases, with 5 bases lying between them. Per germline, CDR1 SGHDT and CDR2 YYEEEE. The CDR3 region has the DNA TGTGCCAGCAGCTTGTCCTTCACAGATACGCAGTATTTT. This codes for CASSLSFTDTQYF.

CDR3 DNA: TGTGCCAGCAGCGTCCTCGGCACCGTAAACACTGAAGCTTTCTTT. Translated: CASSVLGTVNTEAFF. V is TRBV11-2 and J is TRBJ1-1; D call uncertain. Germline V gene lookup returns CDR1 SGHAT and CDR2 FQNNGV. This CDR3 spans 15 amino acids. V lost 5 bases to trimming and J lost 2 bases, with 15 bases between them.

The CDR3 bases are TGCGCCAGCAGTGAAGGCAGCTACAATGAGCAGTTCTTC. It translates to CASSEGSYNEQFF. The chain uses TRBV10-1 and TRBJ2-1; D is unclear. Trimming shortened V by 3 bases and J by 3 bases, and 6 bases separated the two germline ends. CDR3 size: 13 residues. Germline CDR1 reads WNHNN; CDR2 reads SYGVQD (reference sequence).

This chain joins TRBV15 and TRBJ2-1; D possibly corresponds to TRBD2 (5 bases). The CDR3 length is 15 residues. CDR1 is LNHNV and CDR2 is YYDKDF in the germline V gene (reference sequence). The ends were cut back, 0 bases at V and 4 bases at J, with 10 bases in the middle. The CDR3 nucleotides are TGTGCCACCAGCAGAGAAGTTGGGAGATACAATGAGCAGTTCTTC. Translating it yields CATSREVGRYNEQFF.

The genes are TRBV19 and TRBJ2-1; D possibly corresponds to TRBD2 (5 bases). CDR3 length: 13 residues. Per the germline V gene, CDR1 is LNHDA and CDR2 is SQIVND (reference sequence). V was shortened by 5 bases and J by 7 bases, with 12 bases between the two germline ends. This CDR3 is CASSLSRANEQFF. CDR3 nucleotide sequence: TGTGCCAGTAGTCTATCGAGGGCAAATGAGCAGTTCTTC.